One sample yielded the 25 T cell receptor beta chains listed below, sequenced in a study of T-cell reconstitution after alpha-beta-depleted transplantation in children. TCRbeta library preparation incorporated unique molecular identifiers. TCRdb independently ran MiXCR on the PCR reads; one entry per CDR3 protein. This table has about 130,000 distinct CDR3 sequences, around 9.8% appearing once. The sequenced sample was PBMCs, mostly from graft donor cells, obtained 180 days after TCRalphabeta/CD19-depleted stem cell transplant. Receptors originate from a girl under three years old who had a stem cell transplant for combined immunodeficiency, so the T cells may come from the graft donor.

The table lists this clonotype with a few counts. The chain combines TRBV5-1 with TRBJ2-2; D is perhaps TRBD1 or TRBD2 (6 bases each). This CDR3 spans 15 amino acids. Germline-derived CDR1 and CDR2 are SGHRS and YFSETQ. Trimming removed 3 bases at V and 5 bases at J, with 14 bases between. For the CDR3, the DNA is TGCGCCAGCAGCTGGGGGGCCCACAGTACCGGGGAGCTGTTTTTT. Encoded protein: CASSWGAHSTGELFF.

The sample holds a few counts of this clonotype. The chain couples TRBV11-3 to TRBJ2-1, with D unclear. V lost 5 bases and J lost 4, with 6 bases in between. The CDR3 spans 12 residues. CDR1 SGHNT and CDR2 YENEEA come from the germline V gene. The CDR3 region is CASSPTYNEQFF. The CDR3, as DNA: TGTGCCAGCAGCCCAACGTACAATGAGCAGTTCTTC.

This clonotype was seen a handful of times. This sequence joins TRBV24-1 and TRBJ1-5; 9 bases line up with TRBD1. Looked up from germline, CDR1 is KGHDR and CDR2 is SFDVKD. This CDR3 is built from 16 residues. V was pared by 2 bases and J by 5 bases, with 6 bases of the junction left unmatched. This CDR3 reads CATSDSSGTGHQPQHF. DNA of the CDR3: TGTGCCACCAGTGATTCCTCCGGGACAGGGCATCAGCCCCAGCATTTT.

A few counts support this clonotype. The chain recombines TRBV29-1 with TRBJ2-1; possibly TRBD1 or TRBD2 for D (7 bases each). V was clipped by 3 bases and J by 6 bases, with 15 bases between them. The CDR3 has 14 residues. The germline V gene encodes CDR1 SQVTM and CDR2 ANQGSEA. The CDR3 nucleotides read TGCAGCGTTGATAAAGGGGGCGGGAGCAATGAGCAGTTCTTC. Protein product: CSVDKGGGSNEQFF.

The V and J genes are TRBV7-9 and TRBJ2-4, with D possibly matching TRBD2 (6 bases). V was cut by 2 bases and J by 9 bases, with 17 bases left in between. CDR3 size: 15 residues. Germline V CDR1 and CDR2: SEHNR, FQNEAQ (reference sequence). CDR3 in amino acids: CASSLWGLRRGIQYF. In nucleotides, the CDR3 is TGTGCCAGCAGCTTATGGGGACTCAGACGCGGCATTCAGTACTTC.

This clonotype has more than one count but fewer than ten. The CDR3: CASSLGDRPQEQYF. Here the CDR3 DNA reads TGTGCCAGCAGTTTAGGGGACCGCCCGCAGGAGCAGTACTTC. V is TRBV27 and J is TRBJ2-7; the D gene could be TRBD1 or TRBD2 (5 bases each). CDR1 and CDR2 (germline): MNHEY, SMNVEV (reference sequence). The CDR3 has 14 amino acids. Between the trimmed V and J ends, which lost 2 bases and 7 bases, there was a span of 15 bases.

V is TRBV20-1 and J is TRBJ2-4; no clear D gene. V lost 5 bases to trimming and J lost 3 bases, with 11 bases between them. From germline, CDR1 is DFQATT and CDR2 SNEGSKA (reference sequence). The CDR3 length is 13 residues. The CDR3 spells CSAPGPLKNIQYF. In DNA form, the CDR3 reads TGCAGTGCTCCGGGCCCACTCAAAAACATTCAGTACTTC.

The chain has TRBV20-1 and TRBJ1-6; D gene uncertain. Germline V gene lookup returns CDR1 DFQATT and CDR2 SNEGSKA (reference sequence). The CDR3 has 14 amino acids. Trimming removed 5 bases from V and 2 bases from J, with 10 bases in between. The CDR3 DNA reads TGCAGTGCTCACTCAGGCGCCTATAATTCACCCCTCCACTTT. Amino acid sequence: CSAHSGAYNSPLHF.

This clonotype was found many times. This chain joins TRBV15 and TRBJ2-3, with D possibly TRBD2 on 5 matching bases. This CDR3 has 13 amino acids. Per the germline V gene, CDR1 is LNHNV and CDR2 is YYDKDF (reference sequence). Trimming took off 8 bases at V and 5 bases at J, with 14 bases between the two ends. The CDR3 loop is CATPRLGGDTQYF. In nucleotides, the CDR3 is TGTGCCACCCCGCGCCTAGGAGGAGATACGCAGTATTTT.

The chain joins TRBV5-1 to TRBJ1-2, with D perhaps TRBD1 (5 bases). The CDR3 sequence is 12 residues long. Per the germline V gene, CDR1 is SGHRS and CDR2 is YFSETQ. V lost 8 bases and J 2 bases, leaving 10 bases between the germline ends. The CDR3 loop reads CARNTGNYGYTF. The CDR3 nucleotides read TGCGCCAGAAATACAGGCAACTATGGCTACACCTTC.

The table lists this clonotype with a few counts. The chain links TRBV5-1 to TRBJ1-2; D gene ambiguous. The germline gives CDR1 SGHRS, CDR2 YFSETQ. Deletions cut 4 bases from V and 8 bases from J, with 15 bases between. The CDR3 spans 13 residues. CDR3 amino acids: CASSPGSFRGYTF. Here the CDR3 DNA reads TGCGCCAGCAGCCCCGGGAGTTTTAGAGGCTACACCTTC. Combining the CDR3 with reference TRBV5-1 and TRBJ1-2 gives the whole variable domain KAGVTQTPRYLIKTRGQQVTLSCSPISGHRSVSWYQQTPGQGLQFLFEYFSETQRNKGNFPGRFSGRQFSNSRSEMNVSTLELGDSALYLCASSPGSFRGYTFGSGTRLTVV.

V and J are TRBV6-5 and TRBJ2-3, with 9 nucleotides matching TRBD2. The ends lost 3 bases at V and 3 bases at J; junction bases unmatched: 4. The CDR3 sequence is 15 residues long. Germline CDR1 and CDR2: MNHEY and SVGAGI. CDR3 coding DNA: TGTGCCAGCAGTTATTGGAGCGGGGGGACAGATACGCAGTATTTT. Protein product: CASSYWSGGTDTQYF.

Turning to this clonotype: A much larger clone sits a single nucleotide away, making a read error possible. Without the conserved terminal phenylalanine or tryptophan, this CDR3 likely stems from a read error. This chain connects TRBV7-6 to TRBJ1-1; possibly TRBD1 for D (6 bases). In germline, CDR1 is SGHVS, CDR2 FNYEAQ. The CDR3 loop spans 14 amino acids. CDR3 nucleotide sequence: TGTTCCAGCAGCTTTGGACAGATGAACACTGAAGCTTTCTTG. The encoded protein is CSSSFGQMNTEAFL.

The table lists this clonotype with a few counts. The chain uses TRBV20-1 and TRBJ2-5; no definite D call. V was clipped by 0 bases and J by 0 bases, with 8 bases between them. This CDR3 has 14 amino acids. CDR1 is DFQATT and CDR2 is SNEGSKA in the germline V gene (reference sequence). CDR3 protein: CSARDNPYQETQYF. The CDR3 region has the DNA TGCAGTGCTAGAGACAATCCGTACCAAGAGACCCAGTACTTC.

The rearrangement uses TRBV5-5 and TRBJ2-3, with D uncertain. The CDR3 contains 14 residues. V lost 2 bases and J lost 2, with 9 bases in between. Germline V lookup: CDR1 SGHKS, CDR2 YYEKEE (reference sequence). The CDR3 reads CASSFDQPTDTQYF. The CDR3 DNA sequence: TGTGCCAGCAGCTTTGATCAGCCCACAGATACGCAGTATTTT.

In the case of this clonotype: One junction end does not reproduce the germline sequence, and a read error may be involved. The chain carries TRBV9 and TRBJ2-7; tentative D call: TRBD1 (5 bases). This CDR3 contains 16 residues. CDR1 is SGDLS, CDR2 YYNGEE, per germline. The CDR3 loop reads CDSSVEGVAGLGEQYF. CDR3 in DNA: TGTGACAGCAGCGTAGAAGGGGTCGCAGGGCTCGGCGAGCAGTACTTC.

This clonotype was seen at least ten times. The chain joins TRBV12-3 or TRBV12-4 to TRBJ2-2, with D possibly TRBD2 on 6 matching bases. This CDR3 comprises 15 residues. The germline V and J ends were trimmed by 2 bases and 4 bases, with 11 bases remaining between them. The CDR3 coding sequence is TGTGCCAGCAGTTTACACGGGAGTCCCACCGGGGAGCTGTTTTTT. Translation gives CASSLHGSPTGELFF.

At least ten counts were recorded for this clonotype. This chain connects TRBV5-6 to TRBJ2-6; D ambiguous. CDR1 is SGHDT and CDR2 is YYEEEE in the germline V gene. Trimming stripped 2 bases from V and 2 bases from J, with 5 bases between. This CDR3 comprises 14 residues. The CDR3 DNA follows: TGTGCCAGCAGCTTCCTAGCTGGGGCCAACGTCCTGACTTTC. This encodes CASSFLAGANVLTF.

The table lists this clonotype with many counts. The rearrangement joins TRBV20-1 to TRBJ2-5, with a tentative D call TRBD2 (6 bases). The germline V and J ends were trimmed by 5 bases and 1 base, with 20 bases remaining between them. The germline gives CDR1 DFQATT, CDR2 SNEGSKA (reference sequence). This CDR3 comprises 16 residues. Written as DNA, the CDR3 is TGCAGTGCTTTCCTACTTCGGGGACTCCGCCAAGAGACCCAGTACTTC. Translation gives CSAFLLRGLRQETQYF.

This clonotype was observed a handful of times. The chain has TRBV21-1 and TRBJ1-6. TRBV21-1 is recorded as a pseudogene. The CDR3 is 19 amino acids. The CDR3 reads CASSKKAGSDHVYNSPLHF. The CDR3 DNA reads as TGTGCCAGCAGCAAAAAGGCGGGCAGTGACCACGTGTATAATTCACCCCTCCACTTT.

This clonotype was counted between two and nine times. This chain uses TRBV6-2 or TRBV6-3 with TRBJ2-7; 7 nucleotides align to TRBD1. Germline CDR1 reads MNHEY; CDR2 reads SVGEGT. The V and J ends lost 6 bases and 1 base, in that order; junction bases with no gene match: 18. The CDR3 consists of 18 residues. Here the CDR3 DNA reads TGTGCCAGCAGCCCCCGTCGCCAACACAGGGGCGGTTCCTACGAGCAGTACTTC. Protein product: CASSPRRQHRGGSYEQYF.

This clonotype was found many times. The chain has TRBV7-2 and TRBJ2-7; 11 positions agree with TRBD2. Germline lookup yields CDR1 SGHTA and CDR2 FQGNSA. CDR3 length: 15 residues. Losses at the gene ends were 3 bases for V and 1 base for J; bases not matched to a gene: 2. The CDR3 sequence is CASSLTSGKSYEQYF. DNA of the CDR3: TGTGCCAGCAGCTTGACTAGCGGGAAGTCCTACGAGCAGTACTTC.

This clonotype was seen a few times. The rearrangement joins TRBV12-3 or TRBV12-4 to TRBJ2-2, with D possibly TRBD2 on 7 matching bases. The CDR3 length is 14 residues. V lost 1 base, J lost 6 bases, and 9 bases lay in between. Here the CDR3 DNA reads TGTGCCAGCAGTTTAGGGGGGGGCCCCGGGGAGCTGTTTTTT. Amino acids: CASSLGGGPGELFF.

There are a few counts of this clonotype. V gene TRBV6-5 combines with J gene TRBJ1-1; D is perhaps TRBD1 (5 bases). The germline gives CDR1 MNHEY, CDR2 SVGAGI. The CDR3 contains 16 residues. Trimming removed 3 bases from V and 1 base from J, with 15 bases in between. The CDR3 region is CASSYGGRGSNTEAFF. CDR3 coding DNA: TGTGCCAGCAGTTATGGAGGCCGGGGGTCGAACACTGAAGCTTTCTTT.

Worth noting for this clonotype: A much larger clone lies one base from this, so it may be a read error. The gene calls are TRBV29-1 and TRBJ2-1; D unresolved. V was clipped by 5 bases and J by 3 bases, with 11 bases between them. The germline V gene encodes CDR1 SQVTM and CDR2 ANQGSEA. This CDR3 is 13 amino acids long. The CDR3 nucleotides are TGCAGCGTTTTCAGCGACTTCTACAATGAGCAGTTCTTC. As protein: CSVFSDFYNEQFF.